This T cell receptor beta chain stems from a study of regulatory T cells in long-lasting Graves disease. The CDR3 spans 14 residues. Per germline, CDR1 GTSNPN and CDR2 SVGIG (reference sequence). Between the trimmed V and J ends, which lost 1 base and 8 bases, there was a span of 14 bases. TCR beta libraries were built with iRepertoire HTBI primers and Arm-PCR of CDR3 regions. MiXCR, run by TCRdb on the multiplex PCR reads, gives a single entry per CDR3 protein. The table has around 470,000 distinct CDR3 sequences, about 14% seen once; the top ten hold about a sixth. Noted time point: newly diagnosed GD, antithyroid drugs for less than 3 months. The TCR library was made from RNA that had been extracted from PBMCs in TRIzol. All patients originated from an endocrinology department located in Xi'an, China. The same data also went into a second study, on T cells in Graves' hyperthyroidism and ophthalmopathy. That source adds: Recently diagnosed hyperthyroidism of less than 2 months' duration affected patients aged 18 to 65.

This chain links TRBV30 with TRBJ2-2, with D unresolved. The sample here was peripheral blood mononuclear cells (PBMCs), taken at new diagnosis, from a patient treated with antithyroid drugs. This clonotype was obtained from a woman in her fifties or sixties with Graves disease. For the CDR3, the DNA is TGTGCCTGGAGTGGGGCGAACGAAATAGGGGAGCTGTTTTTT. This gives the protein CAWSGANEIGELFF.